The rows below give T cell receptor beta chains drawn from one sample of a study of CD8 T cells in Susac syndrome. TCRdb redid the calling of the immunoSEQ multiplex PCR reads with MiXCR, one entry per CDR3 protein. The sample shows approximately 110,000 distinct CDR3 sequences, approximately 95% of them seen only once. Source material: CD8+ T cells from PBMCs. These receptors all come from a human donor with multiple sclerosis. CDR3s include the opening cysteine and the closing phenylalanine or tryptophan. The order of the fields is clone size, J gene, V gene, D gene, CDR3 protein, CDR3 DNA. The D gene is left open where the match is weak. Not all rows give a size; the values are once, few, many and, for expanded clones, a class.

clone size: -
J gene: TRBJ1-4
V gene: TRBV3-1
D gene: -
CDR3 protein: CASSQDQDLRDTATNEKLLF
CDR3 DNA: TGTGCCAGCAGCCAAGATCAGGATTTGCGGGACACCGCAACTAATGAAAAACTGCTTTTT

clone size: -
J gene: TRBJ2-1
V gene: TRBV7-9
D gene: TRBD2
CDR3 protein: CASSPRTSGSNEQFF
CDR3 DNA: TGTGCCAGCAGCCCTCGGACTAGCGGGAGTAACGAGCAGTTCTTC

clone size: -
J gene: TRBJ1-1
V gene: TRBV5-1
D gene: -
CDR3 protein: CASSLRWGHTEAFF
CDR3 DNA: TGCGCCAGCAGCTTACGGTGGGGGCACACTGAAGCTTTCTTT

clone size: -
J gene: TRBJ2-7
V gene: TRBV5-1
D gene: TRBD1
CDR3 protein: CASSLVSGTGIEQYF
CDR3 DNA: TGCGCCAGCAGCTTGGTGTCCGGGACAGGGATCGAGCAGTACTTC

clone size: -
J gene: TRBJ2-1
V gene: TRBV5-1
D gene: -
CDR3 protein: CASSLEARPNEQFF
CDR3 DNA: TGCGCCAGCAGCTTGGAGGCGCGGCCCAATGAGCAGTTCTTC

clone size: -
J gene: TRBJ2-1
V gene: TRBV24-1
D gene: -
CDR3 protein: CATSDLRKGPGQSYNEQFF
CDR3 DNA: TGTGCCACCAGTGATTTGAGAAAAGGGCCAGGACAATCCTACAATGAGCAGTTCTTC

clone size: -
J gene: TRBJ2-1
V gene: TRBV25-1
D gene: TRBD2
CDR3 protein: CASSEIRSGLVLFF
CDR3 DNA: TGTGCCAGCAGTGAAATTCGGTCGGGACTAGTTCTGTTCTTC

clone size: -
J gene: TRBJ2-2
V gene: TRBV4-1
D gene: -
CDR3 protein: CASSHTGRGTGELFF
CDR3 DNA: TGCGCCAGCAGTCACACAGGGAGAGGCACCGGGGAGCTGTTTTTT

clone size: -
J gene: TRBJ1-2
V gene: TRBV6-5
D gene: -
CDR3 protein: CASSYGGGYGYTF
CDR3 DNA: TGTGCCAGCAGTTACGGGGGTGGCTATGGCTACACCTTC

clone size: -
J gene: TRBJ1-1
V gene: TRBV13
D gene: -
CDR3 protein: CASSLVRTNTEAFF
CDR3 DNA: TGTGCCAGCAGCTTGGTACGGACGAACACTGAAGCTTTCTTT

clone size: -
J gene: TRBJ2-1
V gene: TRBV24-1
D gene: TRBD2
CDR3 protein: CATSDLRTSGRGNEQFF
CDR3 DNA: TGTGCCACCAGTGATTTAAGGACTAGCGGGAGGGGCAATGAGCAGTTCTTC

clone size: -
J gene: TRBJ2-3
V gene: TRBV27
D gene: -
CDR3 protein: CASRLARTIYASTDTQYF
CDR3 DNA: TGTGCCAGCAGGCTGGCTCGAACCATTTACGCGAGCACAGATACGCAGTATTTT

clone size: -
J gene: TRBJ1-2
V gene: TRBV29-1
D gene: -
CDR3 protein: CSGRVEGRGYTF
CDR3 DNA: TGCAGCGGACGGGTCGAGGGAAGAGGCTACACCTTC

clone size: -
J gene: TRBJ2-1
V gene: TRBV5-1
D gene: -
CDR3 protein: CASGQGESYNEQFF
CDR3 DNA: TGCGCCAGCGGGCAGGGTGAGTCCTACAATGAGCAGTTCTTC

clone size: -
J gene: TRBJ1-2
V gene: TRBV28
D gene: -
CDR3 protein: CASSTILGANYGYTF
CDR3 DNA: TGTGCCAGCAGTACCATTTTAGGGGCAAACTATGGCTACACCTTC

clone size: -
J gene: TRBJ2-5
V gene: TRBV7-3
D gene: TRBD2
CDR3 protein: CASSLSGGAQETQYF
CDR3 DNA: TGTGCCAGCAGCTTAAGCGGGGGGGCCCAGGAGACCCAGTACTTC

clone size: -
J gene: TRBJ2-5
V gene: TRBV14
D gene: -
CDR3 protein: CASSQVRGKTQYF
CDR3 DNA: TGTGCCAGCAGCCAAGTGAGGGGAAAGACCCAGTACTTC

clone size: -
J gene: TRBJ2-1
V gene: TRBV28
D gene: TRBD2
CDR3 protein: CASRRTSGRAYNEQFF
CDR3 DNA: TGTGCCAGCAGGCGTACTAGCGGGAGGGCTTACAATGAGCAGTTCTTC

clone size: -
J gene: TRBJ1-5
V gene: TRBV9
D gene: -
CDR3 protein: CASSVEGTGNQPQHF
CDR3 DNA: TGTGCCAGCAGCGTAGAAGGGACGGGCAATCAGCCCCAGCATTTT

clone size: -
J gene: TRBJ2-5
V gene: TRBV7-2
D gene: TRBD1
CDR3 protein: CASSLGTGSWETQYF
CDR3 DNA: TGTGCCAGCAGCTTAGGGACAGGGAGCTGGGAGACCCAGTACTTC

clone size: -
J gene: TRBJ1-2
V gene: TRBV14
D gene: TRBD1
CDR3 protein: CASSAQVPETGDGYTF
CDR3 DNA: TGTGCCAGCAGCGCCCAGGTGCCCGAGACAGGGGATGGCTACACCTTC

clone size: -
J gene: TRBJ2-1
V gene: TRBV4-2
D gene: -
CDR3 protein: CASSQALGSSYNEQFF
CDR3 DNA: TGTGCCAGCAGCCAGGCCCTCGGGTCCTCCTACAATGAGCAGTTCTTC

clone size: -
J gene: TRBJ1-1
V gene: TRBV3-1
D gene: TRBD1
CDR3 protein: CASSRRRTGPPEAFF
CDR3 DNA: TGTGCCAGCAGCCGAAGACGGACAGGGCCCCCTGAAGCTTTCTTT

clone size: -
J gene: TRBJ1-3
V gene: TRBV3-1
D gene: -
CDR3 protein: CASSQDRSEGNTIYF
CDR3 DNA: TGTGCCAGCAGCCAAGATCGGTCAGAGGGAAACACCATATATTTT

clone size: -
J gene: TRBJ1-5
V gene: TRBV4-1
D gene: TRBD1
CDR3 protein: CASSLPDRQGGNQPQHF
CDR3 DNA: TGCGCCAGCAGCCTCCCGGACCGACAGGGAGGAAATCAGCCCCAGCATTTT

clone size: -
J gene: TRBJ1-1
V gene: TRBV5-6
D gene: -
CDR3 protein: CASSFGREAFF
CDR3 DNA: TGTGCCAGCAGCTTTGGCAGGGAAGCTTTCTTT

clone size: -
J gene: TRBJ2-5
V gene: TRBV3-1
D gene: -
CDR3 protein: CASSQPGAQGYF
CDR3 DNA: TGTGCCAGCAGCCAACCCGGGGCCCAGGGATACTTC

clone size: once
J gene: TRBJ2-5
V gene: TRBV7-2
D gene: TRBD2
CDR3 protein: CASSPGLAPTQYF
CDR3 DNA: TGTGCCAGCAGCCCAGGACTAGCCCCCACCCAGTACTTC

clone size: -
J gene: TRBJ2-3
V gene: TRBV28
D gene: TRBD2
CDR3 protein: CASTIAGGTDTQYF
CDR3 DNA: TGTGCCAGCACCATAGCGGGGGGCACAGATACGCAGTATTTT

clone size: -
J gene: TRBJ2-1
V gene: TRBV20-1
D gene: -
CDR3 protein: CSARSWETVNEQFF
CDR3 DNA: TGCAGTGCTAGATCTTGGGAGACCGTCAATGAGCAGTTCTTC

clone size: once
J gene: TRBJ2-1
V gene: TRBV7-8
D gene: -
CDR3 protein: CASSPDLREQFF
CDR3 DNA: TGTGCCAGCAGCCCAGACCTGAGGGAGCAGTTCTTC

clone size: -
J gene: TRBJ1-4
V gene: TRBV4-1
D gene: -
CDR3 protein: CASSPGSLGEKLFF
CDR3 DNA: TGCGCCAGCAGCCCCGGGAGCCTGGGTGAAAAACTGTTTTTT

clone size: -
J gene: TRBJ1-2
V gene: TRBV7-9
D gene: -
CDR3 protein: CASSPPGEGYAYTF
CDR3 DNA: TGTGCCAGCAGCCCCCCGGGGGAGGGCTATGCCTACACCTTC

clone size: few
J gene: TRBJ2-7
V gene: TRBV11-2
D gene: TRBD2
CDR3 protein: CASSLRTSDEQYF
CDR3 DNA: TGTGCCAGCAGCTTACGGACTAGCGACGAGCAGTACTTC

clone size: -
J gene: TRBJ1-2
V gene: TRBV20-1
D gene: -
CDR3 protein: CSARSLASDIANYGYTF
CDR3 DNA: TGCAGTGCTAGATCTCTCGCGTCCGACATAGCTAACTATGGCTACACCTTC

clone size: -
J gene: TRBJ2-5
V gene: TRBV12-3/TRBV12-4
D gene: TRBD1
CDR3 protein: CASSLAGGVETQYF
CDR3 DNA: TGTGCCAGCAGTTTAGCAGGGGGCGTAGAGACCCAGTACTTC

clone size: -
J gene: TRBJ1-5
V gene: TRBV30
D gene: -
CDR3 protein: CAWSVHFPGSFSNQPQHF
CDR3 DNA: TGTGCCTGGAGTGTACATTTTCCCGGGAGTTTTAGCAATCAGCCCCAGCATTTT

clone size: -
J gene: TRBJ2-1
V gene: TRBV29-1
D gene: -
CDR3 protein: CSVAGNEQFF
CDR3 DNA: TGCAGCGTTGCGGGGAATGAGCAGTTCTTC

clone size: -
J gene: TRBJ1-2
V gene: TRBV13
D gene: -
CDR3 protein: CASSFRDKSNYGYTF
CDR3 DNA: TGTGCCAGCAGCTTCCGGGACAAATCTAACTATGGCTACACCTTC

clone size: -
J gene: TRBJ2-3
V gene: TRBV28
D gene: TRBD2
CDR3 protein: CASTRGGGTDTQYF
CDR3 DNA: TGTGCCAGCACCCGCGGGGGAGGAACAGATACGCAGTATTTT

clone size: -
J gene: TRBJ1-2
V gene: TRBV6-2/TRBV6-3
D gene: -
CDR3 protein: CASGRQQGFYGYTF
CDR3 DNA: TGTGCCAGCGGACGCCAACAGGGATTCTATGGCTACACCTTC

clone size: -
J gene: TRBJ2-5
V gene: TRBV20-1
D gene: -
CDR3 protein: CSALDLDTGTQYF
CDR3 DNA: TGCAGTGCCTTAGACCTCGACACAGGGACCCAGTACTTC

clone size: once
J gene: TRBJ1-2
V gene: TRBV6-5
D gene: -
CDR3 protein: CASSYSPDYYGYTF
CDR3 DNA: TGTGCCAGCAGTTACTCCCCGGACTACTATGGCTACACCTTC

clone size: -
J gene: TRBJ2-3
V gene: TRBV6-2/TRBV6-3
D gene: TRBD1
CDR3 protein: CASSKYRDRGPDTQYF
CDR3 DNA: TGTGCCAGCAGCAAATACCGGGACAGGGGTCCAGATACGCAGTATTTT

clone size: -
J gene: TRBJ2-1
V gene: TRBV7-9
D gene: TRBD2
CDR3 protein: CASSGKLAGGYLFYNEQFF
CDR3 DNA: TGTGCCAGCAGCGGAAAACTAGCGGGAGGGTACCTTTTCTACAATGAGCAGTTCTTC

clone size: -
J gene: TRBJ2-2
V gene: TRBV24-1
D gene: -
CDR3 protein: CATSDPQQPSNTGELFF
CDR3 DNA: TGTGCCACCAGTGACCCCCAGCAGCCGAGCAACACCGGGGAGCTGTTTTTT

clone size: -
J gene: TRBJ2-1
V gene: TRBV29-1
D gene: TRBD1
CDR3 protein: CSVSQGINEQFF
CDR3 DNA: TGCAGCGTGTCACAGGGGATCAATGAGCAGTTCTTC

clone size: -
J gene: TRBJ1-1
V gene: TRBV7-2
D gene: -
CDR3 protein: CASSYYTEAFF
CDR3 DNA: TGTGCCAGCAGCTACTACACTGAAGCTTTCTTT

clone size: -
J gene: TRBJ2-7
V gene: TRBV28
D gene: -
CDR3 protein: CASSAPGTPPYEQYF
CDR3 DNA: TGTGCCAGCAGTGCCCCCGGGACCCCCCCCTACGAGCAGTACTTC

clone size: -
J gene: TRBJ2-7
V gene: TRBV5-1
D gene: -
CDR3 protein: CASSLGGVDYEQYF
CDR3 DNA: TGCGCCAGCAGCTTGGGTGGGGTAGACTACGAGCAGTACTTC

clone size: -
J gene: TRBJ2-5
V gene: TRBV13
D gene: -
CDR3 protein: CASSLRLVQETQYF
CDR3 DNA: TGTGCCAGCAGCCTTCGATTAGTCCAAGAGACCCAGTACTTC

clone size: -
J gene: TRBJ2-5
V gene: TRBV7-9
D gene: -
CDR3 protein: CASSLVRLQETQYF
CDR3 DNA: TGTGCCAGCAGCTTAGTTAGACTTCAAGAGACCCAGTACTTC

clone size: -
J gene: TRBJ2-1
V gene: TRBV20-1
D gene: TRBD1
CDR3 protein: CSARDGQGPGNEQFF
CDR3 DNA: TGCAGTGCTAGAGACGGACAGGGGCCGGGCAATGAGCAGTTCTTC

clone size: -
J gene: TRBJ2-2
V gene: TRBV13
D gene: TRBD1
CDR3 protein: CASSFRGHTGELFF
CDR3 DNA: TGTGCCAGCAGTTTCAGGGGGCACACCGGGGAGCTGTTTTTT

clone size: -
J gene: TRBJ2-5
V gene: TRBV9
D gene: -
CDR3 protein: CASSPRNSETQYF
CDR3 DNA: TGTGCCAGCAGCCCCCGAAATAGTGAGACCCAGTACTTC